Sequencing of this TCR beta chain was carried out in a study of blood T cell repertoires in COVID-19. Across the study: COVID-19 samples from acute and convalescent phases originated in the United States, Italy and Spain.

In the original analysis: Estimated nucleated cell counts came from reference gene primer amplification. Method: immunoSEQ multiplex PCR; TCRdb's copy keeps in-frame clones and lacks some. D and trimming were read from the DNA, whereas the V and J calls and clone size are those reported in that table. The sample has 140,000 or so clones, around 80% seen once. From germline, CDR1 is MNHEY and CDR2 SMNVEV (reference sequence). With 8 bases removed from V and 3 bases from J, the gap between germline ends came to 22 bases. This CDR3 contains 16 residues. The age range of participants was 18 to 89 years, with residence in about two dozen US areas. Exposed enrollees encountered a COVID-19 case at some point within 2 weeks before study entry.

The TCR was taken from a young woman who had been exposed to COVID-19. This rearrangement joins TRBV27 to TRBJ1-1; the D gene is possibly TRBD1 (6 bases). Sequencing used PBMCs or T cells enriched from blood (not recorded which). In DNA, the CDR3 is TGTGCCAGCTCTCCTCAATCAGGGGCCGGATACACTGAAGCTTTCTTT. It codes for CASSPQSGAGYTEAFF.